Reported below is one T cell receptor (beta chain). The antigen it binds to is not known. No much larger clone exists at a distance of one base, and base qualities are not known. This specimen comes from a study of shared clonotypes between healthy human individuals (dated by TCRdb to 2020 to 2021). In the study overall: The cohort included a few men and two women between 18 and 49 years of age. For each donor, CD4 naive and CD4 memory were each run on three plates, CD8 naive on two plates, and CD8 memory on one plate. The study deeply sequenced blood TCR repertoires of five healthy adults to estimate repertoire size and the extent of clonotype sharing between individuals. Leukapheresis yielded between about 0.85 and 10 billion PBMCs per donor. Different laboratories and diverse techniques were used to prepare libraries and sequence TCR repertoires, to increase sequencing depth and limit assay-specific biases. Overall study results and their limits: Compared with non-shared clonotypes, the clonotypes found in all four sorted-subset donors had higher generation probabilities. Based on pairwise subsampling, the degree of clonotype sharing among donors was expected to be affected by sequencing depth. The small number of donors limited the genetic and exposure-history diversity represented. Sampling was restricted to blood, and TCR repertoires in tissue are likely to differ from TCR repertoires in blood. When a handful of donors were compared, the shared fraction of clonotypes was roughly 4.8% for naive CD4, around 3.5% for naive CD8, more than 2% for memory CD4, and 0.35% to 0.4% for memory CD8. Incomplete sequencing was indicated by rarefaction of sorted-subset datasets, despite the large sequencing depth. Estimated clonotype richness was generally larger for naive than for memory subsets.

Donors were healthy HIV-negative adults with no recently reported acute infections or vaccinations. All donors were Caucasian adults living in Nashville, Tennessee, USA. CD4+ T cells were enriched by magnetic negative selection; naive cells were then positively selected on CD45RA, and the negative fraction formed the memory subset. After blood collection by leukapheresis, PBMCs were isolated using Ficoll-Histopaque density gradient centrifugation and then cryopreserved in the vapor phase of liquid nitrogen. Purity and quantity of every magnetically sorted T cell population were checked by analytical flow cytometry. Genomic DNA was isolated from each sorted fraction and quantified by UV absorbance on a Nanodrop 2000c. Using the deep immunoSEQ assay, multiplex PCR amplified TCR CDR3 regions from genomic DNA. Extracted genomic DNA from each cell subset was spread evenly across all wells of several immunoSEQ 96-well plates, with each plate serving as a replicate. For sorted subsets, about 200 ng genomic DNA, equal to approximately 30,000 T cell genomes, was loaded into each replicate PCR. Purified libraries were measured with a Qubit 3.0 fluorometer, size-checked on a Bioanalyzer 2100, and measured again with the KAPA Library Quantification kit. Every immunoSEQ 96-well plate was sequenced on a separate single-read 150-cycle Illumina NextSeq 550 flow cell. As for the authors' bioinformatics: The immunoSEQ output contained only junctional sequences without quality scores, so filtering could not match that applied to full-length reads. Sequences were annotated with PyIR, a Python wrapper for IgBLAST v1.9, using IMGT germline references to assign V/J genes and CDR3. Reads were filtered out if the reads had weak V/J assignments (E-value above 1e-6), no CDR3, stop codons, out-of-frame junctions, or ambiguous translated residues. V3J clonotypes were defined as sequences sharing the same inferred V gene, J gene, and CDR3 amino acid sequence. Percentage overlap between repertoires was computed as shared unique clonotypes divided by the size of the smaller repertoire. Richness of each repertoire was evaluated using RTK rarefaction, the Chao1 estimator, and Recon v2.1 estimates of unobserved clonotypes. Generation probabilities for all TCRbeta clonotypes obtained by the gDNA method from a handful of donors were computed using OLGA. TCRdb retrieved this table from immuneACCESS and kept in-frame rearrangements only. Not all clones are present; in checked studies, unresolved V genes account for under half, and no reason is known for the remainder. Clone size and the V and J calls come from that table; the DNA yielded D and trimming. The sample profile shows just over 2,000,000 clones; 90% to 95% of them were found once. The ten largest clonotypes hold 0.13% of the sample.

From the cysteine through the phenylalanine, the CDR3 covers 15 amino acids. This entry keeps only the CDR3 DNA: 45 bases, framed from base 1. The rearrangement joined TRBV21-1 to TRBJ2-7. TRBV21-1 is a pseudogene segment. This clonotype was obtained from a man aged 18 to 35 in good health. The specimen was naive CD4+ T cells sorted from blood. What the cell subset or site label conveys for this sample: CD45RA+ positively selected. In nucleotides, the sequence is TGTGCCAGCAGCACCGGACGTATCCCTCCCCACGAGCAGTACTTC. Its translation is CASSTGRIPPHEQYF.